The 19 T cell receptor beta chains below all came from one sample that was sequenced in a study of human T cells and chemical hapten exposure. Time point meaning: patch test 1, 2 weeks after DPC sensitization. Regarding treatment: therapeutic diphenylcyclopropenone sensitization with weekly scalp DPC. Extraction of total RNA was performed on unfractionated whole blood. TCRdb used MiXCR to reprocess the RACE reads, holding one entry per CDR3 protein. This table holds some 53,000 distinct CDR3 sequences, 11% found once. The sample in question was whole blood, obtained in connection with sensitization to the hapten diphenylcyclopropenone (DPC). The receptor set was obtained from a woman between 40 and 50 years old with alopecia areata. Some clones in this sample may be carry-over from other donors' samples.

In its sample, this clonotype was seen a few times. The genes are TRBV7-2 and TRBJ2-2; 12 nucleotides line up with TRBD2. The CDR3 is 16 residues long. Germline CDR1 SGHTA, CDR2 FQGNSA. J gave up 8 bases and V 4 bases, and 8 bases lay outside the gene matches. In nucleotides, the CDR3 is TGTGCCAGCAGCTACGCGACTAGCGGGAGTTGGGGGGAGCTGTTTTTT. It translates to CASSYATSGSWGELFF.

Only a few counts were recorded for this clonotype. The chain carries TRBV5-6 and TRBJ1-2; D unclear. Germline CDR1 and CDR2: SGHDT and YYEEEE. With 4 bases removed from V and 3 bases from J, the gap between germline ends came to 7 bases. The CDR3 is 12 residues long. The CDR3: CASSASYYGYTF. The CDR3 DNA sequence: TGTGCCAGCAGCGCCTCCTACTATGGCTACACCTTC.

In its sample, this clonotype was seen many times. The chain uses TRBV30 and TRBJ2-7; D is unclear. This CDR3 contains 11 residues. The V gene's germline CDR1 is GTSNPN and CDR2 SVGIG (reference sequence). V lost 2 bases and J lost 6, with 8 bases in between. The CDR3 spells CAWSSRSEQYF. CDR3 nucleotide sequence: TGTGCCTGGAGTTCAAGGTCCGAGCAGTACTTC.

This clonotype was found many times. The CDR3 coding sequence is TGTGCCAGCAGCTCCGGGCCAACGGGAAAACTGTTTTTT. Residues: CASSSGPTGKLFF. The chain recombines TRBV7-9 with TRBJ1-4; D gene unclear. The CDR3 length is 13 residues. Germline V gene sequence: CDR1 SEHNR, CDR2 FQNEAQ (reference sequence). Between the trimmed V and J ends, which lost 4 bases and 10 bases, there was a span of 13 bases. Using reference TRBV7-9 and TRBJ1-4 for the parts outside the CDR3, the full variable domain is DTGVSQNPRHKITKRGQNVTFRCDPISEHNRLYWYRQTLGQGPEFLTYFQNEAQLEKSRLLSDRFSAERPKGSFSTLEIQRTEQGDSAMYLCASSSGPTGKLFFGSGTQLSVL.

The J gene is TRBJ1-1, the V gene TRBV14; D unresolved. The V and J ends lost 3 bases and 4 bases respectively, with 21 bases between them. The CDR3 runs to 17 residues. CDR1 is SGHDN and CDR2 is FVKESK in the germline V gene. CDR3: CASSHRPQIKGSTEAFF. The CDR3, as DNA: TGTGCCAGCAGCCATAGGCCCCAAATTAAGGGTAGCACTGAAGCTTTCTTT.

The chain combines TRBV6-6 with TRBJ1-1, with no clear D. V lost 0 bases, J lost 0 bases, and 5 bases lay in between. Per the germline V gene, CDR1 is MNHNY and CDR2 is SVGAGI (reference sequence). This CDR3 has 14 residues. DNA of the CDR3: TGTGCCAGCAGTTACTCCAGCGTGAACACTGAAGCTTTCTTT. This gives the protein CASSYSSVNTEAFF.

There are many counts of this clonotype. CDR3 amino acids: CASSLDSSNQPQHF. The CDR3 nucleotides are TGTGCCAGCAGTTTAGACAGTAGCAATCAGCCCCAGCATTTT. J is TRBJ1-5 and V is TRBV12-3 or TRBV12-4; D uncertain. The CDR3 totals 14 residues. Trimming cost V 1 base and J 0 bases, with 4 bases left between them.

This clonotype was detected a few times. The chain combines TRBV3-1 with TRBJ2-3; D remains unclear. Trimming pared 1 base from V and 0 bases from J, leaving 14 bases between. The V gene's germline CDR1 is LGHDT and CDR2 YNNKEL (reference sequence). This CDR3 has 17 residues. Written as DNA, the CDR3 is TGTGCCAGCAGCCAAGTCAGTACGCGGATCAGCACAGATACGCAGTATTTT. This gives the protein CASSQVSTRISTDTQYF.

This clonotype occurred a few times. The chain links TRBV12-3 or TRBV12-4 to TRBJ1-1, with D perhaps matching TRBD1 (6 bases). The CDR3 contains 14 residues. V lost 6 bases, J lost 4 bases, and 15 bases lay in between. CDR3 amino acids: CASSPSRTVTEAFF. In DNA, the CDR3 is TGTGCCAGCAGCCCATCAAGGACAGTCACTGAAGCTTTCTTT.

Remarks on this clonotype: This may be a read error: a much more frequent sequence differs by one nucleotide. V gene TRBV11-2 combines with J gene TRBJ2-7, with a possible D match to TRBD1 (5 bases). The V gene's germline CDR1 is SGHAT and CDR2 FQNNGV. The V gene lost 1 base and the J gene lost 2 bases, with 12 bases spanning the gap. The CDR3 totals 15 residues. DNA of the CDR3: TGTGCCAGCAGCTTAGGCGACAGCCTGGCCTACGAGCAGTACTTC. It translates to CASSLGDSLAYEQYF. Full variable domain (remainder filled in from reference TRBV11-2 and TRBJ2-7): EAGVAQSPRYKIIEKRQSVAFWCNPISGHATLYWYQQILGQGPKLLIQFQNNGVVDDSQLPKDRFSAERLKGVDSTLKIQPAKLEDSAVYLCASSLGDSLAYEQYFGPGTRLTVT.

This chain uses TRBV28 with TRBJ1-1; 7 nucleotides align to TRBD1. The CDR3 consists of 15 residues. Losses at the gene ends were 2 bases for V and 5 bases for J; bases not matched to a gene: 8. Germline CDR1 reads MDHEN; CDR2 reads SYDVKM. Here the CDR3 reads CASSLDRAEWTEAFF. The CDR3 DNA is TGTGCCAGCAGTTTAGACAGGGCGGAATGGACTGAAGCTTTCTTT.

This clonotype was found a few times. This chain uses TRBV28 with TRBJ2-5; 7 bases fit TRBD1. This CDR3 has 15 amino acids. The V gene end was trimmed by 6 bases and the J gene end by 3 bases; junction bases not matched to a gene: 10. CDR1 is MDHEN and CDR2 is SYDVKM in the germline V gene. For the CDR3, the DNA is TGTGCCAGCAGCCCGACAGGGACGCCAAAAGAGACCCAGTACTTC. This encodes CASSPTGTPKETQYF.

The table lists this clonotype with many counts. The chain uses TRBV20-1 and TRBJ2-7, with D unclear. Trimming shortened V by 0 bases and J by 7 bases, and 13 bases separated the two germline ends. Germline CDR1 DFQATT, CDR2 SNEGSKA (reference sequence). The CDR3 totals 13 residues. This CDR3 is CSARDPGPGEQYF. DNA for the CDR3: TGCAGTGCTAGAGACCCTGGCCCTGGGGAGCAGTACTTC.

The chain links TRBV12-3 or TRBV12-4 to TRBJ2-5; D tentatively fits TRBD1 or TRBD2 (5 bases each). Trimming took 0 bases from V and 7 from J, leaving 9 bases between them. The CDR3 extends over 13 amino acids. CDR3 loop: CASSLAGTGTQYF. The DNA for the CDR3 is TGTGCCAGCAGTTTAGCGGGGACCGGGACCCAGTACTTC.

V is TRBV7-7 and J is TRBJ2-5, with 7 bases identical to TRBD2. The CDR3 loop spans 14 amino acids. Losses at the gene ends were 3 bases for V and 4 bases for J; bases not matched to a gene: 5. Germline CDR1 is SSHAT and CDR2 is FNYEAQ (reference sequence). CDR3 sequence (DNA): TGTGCCAGCAGCTTGGAGCGGGGCCGAGAGACCCAGTACTTC. Protein product: CASSLERGRETQYF.

The V gene is TRBV3-2, the J gene TRBJ1-6; the table gives TRBD1 as D, unverified against the DNA. TRBV3-2 is a recognized pseudogene. The CDR3 contains 16 residues. CDR3 loop: CASSQSPTENNSPLHF. DNA for the CDR3: TGTGCCAGCAGCCAAAGCCCGACAGAAAATAATTCACCCCTCCACTTT.

This clonotype was detected only a few times. The chain joins TRBV28 to TRBJ1-1; unclear D gene. The germline V gene encodes CDR1 MDHEN and CDR2 SYDVKM. The CDR3 extends over 11 amino acids. V lost 5 bases, J lost 10 bases, and 11 bases lay in between. The CDR3 protein is CASSLQWTAFF. The CDR3 region has the DNA TGTGCCAGCAGTCTACAGTGGACAGCTTTCTTT.

The rearrangement uses TRBV20-1 and TRBJ2-7, with 12 bases lining up with TRBD2. J was trimmed by 3 bases and V by 6 bases; bases with no gene match: 9. Looked up from germline, CDR1 is DFQATT and CDR2 is SNEGSKA (reference sequence). The CDR3 length is 15 residues. CDR3: CSAAGLAGFNYEQYF. The CDR3 DNA is TGCAGTGCCGCAGGACTAGCGGGGTTTAACTACGAGCAGTACTTC.

DNA of the CDR3: TGTGCCAGCTCAACGGCGGAGAGGGGATGGGGAGAAAAACTGTTTTTT. Residues: CASSTAERGWGEKLFF. V and J are TRBV18 and TRBJ1-4; tentatively, D is TRBD1 (5 bases). Trimming pared 5 bases from V and 8 bases from J, leaving 21 bases between. Germline V gives CDR1 KGHSH, CDR2 LQKENI. There are 16 residues in the CDR3.